A selection of T cell receptor beta chains follows, all from one sample in a study of HIV-infected patients and healthy controls. In TCRdb, the 5' RACE reads were re-called with MiXCR into one record per CDR3 protein. There are about 67,000 distinct CDR3 sequences in the sample; about 15% occur only once, and approximately 5% lies in the top ten. The sequencing sample was made of CD4+ T cells from blood. The receptors stem from a human donor in good health. Each CDR3 is given with its conserved first and last residue. A D gene is named only where the DNA matches it firmly. Only some rows state a clone size, as once, few, many or a class for expanded clones.

V	J	size	D	length	DNA	CDR3
TRBV18	TRBJ1-2	few	NA	15	TGTGCCAGCTCACGAGACCGTTATGACCGTTATGGCTACACCTTC	CASSRDRYDRYGYTF
TRBV7-2	TRBJ2-3	once	TRBD1	16	TGTGCCAGCAGCTTAACTGGGTCAGGGGGCGTGGATACGCAGTATTTT	CASSLTGSGGVDTQYF
TRBV4-2	TRBJ1-4	once	NA	15	TGTGCCAGCAGCCAAGAATGGGGGATGAATGAAAAACTGTTTTTT	CASSQEWGMNEKLFF
TRBV7-2	TRBJ1-5	NA	TRBD1	14	TGTGCCAGCACCACTGGGACAGGGGTTCAGCCCCAGCATTTT	CASTTGTGVQPQHF
TRBV3-1	TRBJ1-1	few	NA	15	TGTGCCAGCAGCCCACAGGGTACTACAAGGACTGAAGCTTTCTTT	CASSPQGTTRTEAFF
TRBV12-3/TRBV12-4	TRBJ2-1	NA	TRBD2	14	TGTGCCAGCAGTTTTGCACTAGCGGGACCAACCCCGTTCTTC	CASSFALAGPTPFF
TRBV19	TRBJ2-7	few	TRBD1	16	TGTGCCAGTAGTATAGATCGGGACAGGGCCTTCTACGAGCAGTACTTC	CASSIDRDRAFYEQYF
TRBV7-2	TRBJ2-5	NA	NA	15	TGTGCCAGCAGCCCCGGCCCGGTCAGGGGAGAGACCCAGTACTTC	CASSPGPVRGETQYF
TRBV29-1	TRBJ2-1	NA	NA	13	TGCAGCGTTGATTGGCAGGGGAGTGATGAGCAGTTCTTC	CSVDWQGSDEQFF
TRBV18	TRBJ1-1	NA	NA	15	TGTGCCAGCTCACCGAATGGGGGGGGGAGCACTGAAGCTTTCTTT	CASSPNGGGSTEAFF
TRBV7-2	TRBJ1-5	NA	NA	15	TGTGCCAGCAGCTCGGACACTTCTGTGCCTCAGCCCCAGCATTTT	CASSSDTSVPQPQHF
TRBV6-5	TRBJ2-2	NA	TRBD1	16	TGTGCCAGCAGTTACGGGACAGGGCGGGGCACCGGGGAGCTGTTTTTT	CASSYGTGRGTGELFF
TRBV27	TRBJ1-6	NA	NA	16	TGTGCCAGCAGTTTACAGGGTAGCGCCTATAATTCACCCCTCCACTTT	CASSLQGSAYNSPLHF
TRBV28	TRBJ2-7	NA	TRBD2	15	TGTGCCAGCAGTTTATCGGGGACTAGCAGGTACGAGCAGTACTTC	CASSLSGTSRYEQYF
TRBV6-2/TRBV6-3	TRBJ2-1	NA	NA	13	TGTGCCAGCAGTAGCGTTTCCTACAATGAGCAGTTCTTC	CASSSVSYNEQFF
TRBV20-1	TRBJ2-3	NA	NA	13	TGCAGTGCTCCCAAGGGGAGCACAGATACGCAGTATTTT	CSAPKGSTDTQYF
TRBV20-1	TRBJ1-2	many	NA	14	TGCAGTGCTAGTTTCCCGAGGACACTAAGGGACTACACCTTC	CSASFPRTLRDYTF
TRBV5-6	TRBJ2-1	few	NA	12	TGTGCCAGCAGCTTGAATTCCAAAATCCGGTTCTTC	CASSLNSKIRFF
TRBV20-1	TRBJ1-1	NA	NA	14	TGCAGTGCTATTTCCGGGACAATGAACACTGAAGCTTTCTTT	CSAISGTMNTEAFF
TRBV7-2	TRBJ2-7	few	TRBD1	12	TGTGCCAGCAGCTTGACAGGGGCCGAGCAGTACTTC	CASSLTGAEQYF
TRBV20-1	TRBJ2-7	few	NA	14	TGCAGTGCGCGCCGGGCCTGGGGGACCTACGAGCAGTACTTC	CSARRAWGTYEQYF
TRBV3-1	TRBJ2-3	NA	NA	14	TGTGCCAGCAGCCAATCAGCGGTCACAGATACGCAGTATTTT	CASSQSAVTDTQYF
TRBV6-4	TRBJ2-3	NA	NA	15	TGTGCCAGCAGCCCATGGGGGCTAGCAACAGATACGCAGTATTTT	CASSPWGLATDTQYF
TRBV29-1	TRBJ2-5	many	NA	13	TGCAGCGTTGATCACGAGACTCAAGAGACCCAGTACTTC	CSVDHETQETQYF
TRBV5-4	TRBJ2-1	NA	TRBD1	13	TGTGCCAGCACCCCGACAGGGGGGATTGAGCAGTTCTTC	CASTPTGGIEQFF
TRBV2	TRBJ1-1	few	NA	14	TGTGCCAGCAGGTCGACAACAATGAACACTGAAGCTTTCTTT	CASRSTTMNTEAFF
TRBV12-3/TRBV12-4	TRBJ2-1	few	TRBD2	15	TGTGCCAGCAGTTTATTCGGGGGAGCGGGGAGCGAGCAGTTCTTC	CASSLFGGAGSEQFF
TRBV7-2	TRBJ2-7	few	TRBD1	13	TGTGCCAGCAGCGCCAACAGGGGATACGAGCAGTACTTC	CASSANRGYEQYF
TRBV24-1	TRBJ2-1	NA	TRBD1	20	TGTGCCACCAGTACCCCCCCGGGACAGGGGGGGGTAAACGGTCGGAATGAGCAGTTCTTC	CATSTPPGQGGVNGRNEQFF
TRBV29-1	TRBJ2-1	NA	TRBD1	14	TGCAGCGTGGGGACAGGGAGCTCCTACAATGAGCAGTTCTTC	CSVGTGSSYNEQFF
TRBV6-5	TRBJ2-4	NA	NA	19	TGTGCCAGCAGTTACCCAGCAGACAGTGCTCCCCTAGCCAAAAACATTCAGTACTTC	CASSYPADSAPLAKNIQYF
TRBV12-3/TRBV12-4	TRBJ2-7	NA	TRBD2	14	TGTGCCAGCAGACGGACTAGCGGGAGCTACGAGCAGTACTTC	CASRRTSGSYEQYF
TRBV28	TRBJ1-6	medium-sized	NA	12	TGTGCCAGCAAAACGGGAAATTCACCCCTCCACTTT	CASKTGNSPLHF
TRBV12-3/TRBV12-4	TRBJ2-2	many	NA	13	TGTGCCAGCAGTTTAGTAGCGCCCGGGGAGCTGTTTTTT	CASSLVAPGELFF
TRBV7-9	TRBJ2-3	many	NA	13	TGTGCCAGCAGCTCGCGGGGCACAGATACGCAGTATTTT	CASSSRGTDTQYF
TRBV18	TRBJ2-5	few	NA	15	TGTGCCAGCTCACTACCAACATGGAGCAAAGAGACCCAGTACTTC	CASSLPTWSKETQYF
TRBV14	TRBJ2-1	NA	TRBD1	14	TGTGCCAGCAGCCAAACAGGGGGCCGAAATGAGCAGTTCTTC	CASSQTGGRNEQFF
TRBV20-1	TRBJ1-5	few	NA	15	TGCAGTGCCACTTCGGGTCTCCGTGGCAATCAGCCCCAGCATTTT	CSATSGLRGNQPQHF
TRBV20-1	TRBJ1-5	many	NA	15	TGCAGTGCTAGAGACGCCGGACAAAACCATCGACCCCAGCATTTT	CSARDAGQNHRPQHF
TRBV28	TRBJ2-1	few	TRBD2	16	TGTGCCAGCAGTTCGTTAAGCGGGGGGGCGTGGAATGAGCAGTTCTTC	CASSSLSGGAWNEQFF
TRBV12-3/TRBV12-4	TRBJ1-2	few	TRBD1	14	TGTGCCAGCAGGGGGACAGGGAGACTGAGTGGCTACACCTTC	CASRGTGRLSGYTF
TRBV7-2	TRBJ2-3	few	NA	12	TGTGCCAGCAGCACATACACAGATACGCAGTATTTT	CASSTYTDTQYF
TRBV2	TRBJ1-5	few	TRBD1	14	TGTGCCAGCAGTGAAAGACAGGGGAATCAGCCCCAGCATTTT	CASSERQGNQPQHF
TRBV20-1	TRBJ2-7	few	NA	15	TGCAGTGCTAGTGAGGTAGCGTATAGCTCCTACGAGCAGTACTTC	CSASEVAYSSYEQYF
TRBV2	TRBJ1-1	few	NA	15	TGTGCCAGCAGTGGGTCAGACAGGTCCAACACTGAAGCTTTCTTT	CASSGSDRSNTEAFF
TRBV10-3	TRBJ2-3	NA	TRBD2	16	TGTGCCATCAGTGAGGAGACTAGCGGGAGAAGGGATACGCAGTATTTT	CAISEETSGRRDTQYF
TRBV5-1	TRBJ2-3	few	TRBD2	16	TGCGCCAGCGTTCTCCGGCCGGGGGGGGCCGCAGATACGCAGTATTTT	CASVLRPGGAADTQYF
TRBV5-1	TRBJ2-3	NA	NA	12	TGCGCCAGCAGCTTGCAGGGCGATACGCAGTATTTT	CASSLQGDTQYF
TRBV19	TRBJ2-3	NA	NA	15	TGTGCCAGTAGTATCGGGTTCAGGAACACAGATACGCAGTATTTT	CASSIGFRNTDTQYF
TRBV6-2/TRBV6-3	TRBJ1-1	many	TRBD1	13	TGTGCCAGCTGGACAGGGGAGGCCACTGAAGCTTTCTTT	CASWTGEATEAFF
TRBV14	TRBJ2-7	NA	NA	16	TGTGCCAGCAGCCAAGACCTCCGGGAGCTCCCCTACGAGCAGTACTTC	CASSQDLRELPYEQYF